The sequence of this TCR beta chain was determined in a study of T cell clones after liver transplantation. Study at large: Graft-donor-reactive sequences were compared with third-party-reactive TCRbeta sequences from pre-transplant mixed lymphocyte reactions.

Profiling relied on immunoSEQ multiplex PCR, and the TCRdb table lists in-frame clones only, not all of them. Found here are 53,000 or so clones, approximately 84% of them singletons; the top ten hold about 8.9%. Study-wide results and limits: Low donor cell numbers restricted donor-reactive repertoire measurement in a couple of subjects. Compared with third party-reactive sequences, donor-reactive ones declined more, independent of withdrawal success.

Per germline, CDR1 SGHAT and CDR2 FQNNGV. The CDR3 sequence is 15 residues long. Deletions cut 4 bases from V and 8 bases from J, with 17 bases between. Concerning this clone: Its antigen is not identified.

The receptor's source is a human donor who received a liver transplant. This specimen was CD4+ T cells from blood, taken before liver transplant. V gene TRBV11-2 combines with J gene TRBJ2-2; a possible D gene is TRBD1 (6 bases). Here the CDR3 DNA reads TGTGCCAGCAGCTGGGGTAACAGGGCGGAGGGGGAGCTGTTTTTT. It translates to CASSWGNRAEGELFF.